This T cell receptor (beta chain) was sequenced during a study of neurological immune-mediated disorders. General study results and limits: Healthy controls had more TCR clonal expansion than multiple sclerosis, which showed the least, whereas HTLV-1-associated myelopathy showed the most.

This clonotype was seen ten or more times. Its specificity is not known. This CDR3 region has 17 residues. The V gene's germline CDR1 is DFQATT and CDR2 SNEGSKA (reference sequence). V shed 2 bases and J shed 0 bases, with 14 bases lying between them. Volunteers from a blood bank in Maryland, USA, constituted the healthy controls. Where libraries were unsorted, they were derived from 2 million PBMCs stored at -80 degrees C. TCRdb used MiXCR to reprocess the 5' RACE reads, holding one entry per CDR3 protein. Of some 32,000 distinct CDR3 sequences in the sample, 15% were seen once. The specimen was PBMCs. The sequence was obtained from a man aged 70 or older in good health. V gene TRBV20-1 combines with J gene TRBJ1-6; a possible D gene is TRBD1 (5 bases). CDR3: CSARSMTANSYNSPLHF. The CDR3, as DNA: TGCAGTGCTAGATCGATGACAGCCAACTCCTATAATTCACCCCTCCACTTT.